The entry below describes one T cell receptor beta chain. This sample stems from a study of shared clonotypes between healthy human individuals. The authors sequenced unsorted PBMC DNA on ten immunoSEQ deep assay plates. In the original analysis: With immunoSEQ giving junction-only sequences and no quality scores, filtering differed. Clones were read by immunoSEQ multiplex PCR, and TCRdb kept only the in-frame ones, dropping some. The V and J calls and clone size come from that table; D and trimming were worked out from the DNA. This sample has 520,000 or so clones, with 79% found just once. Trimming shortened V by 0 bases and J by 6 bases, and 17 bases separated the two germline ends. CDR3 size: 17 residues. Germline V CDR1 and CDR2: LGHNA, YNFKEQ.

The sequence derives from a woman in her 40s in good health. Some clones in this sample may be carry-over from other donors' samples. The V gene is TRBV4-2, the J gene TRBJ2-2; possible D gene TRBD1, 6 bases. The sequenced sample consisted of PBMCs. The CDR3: CASSQDTDRSFSGELFF. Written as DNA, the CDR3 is TGTGCCAGCAGCCAAGATACCGACAGGTCTTTCTCCGGGGAGCTGTTTTTT.